A selection of T cell receptor beta chains follows, all from one sample in a study of OX40 agonist ivuxolimab in advanced cancers. Assay used: immunoSEQ multiplex PCR; TCRdb lists only in-frame clones, some missing. The sample holds under 150,000 clones, roughly nine tenths seen once. The sequencing here drew on CD4+ or CD8+ T cells sorted from blood, taken in a trial of the OX40 agonist ivuxolimab. These receptors originate from an adult with an advanced solid tumor such as melanoma, head and neck, liver or kidney cancer. Each CDR3 is given with its conserved first and last residue. The D gene is left open where the match is weak. Size tells how often a clone was seen (once, few, many) or the class of an expanded clone, and some rows leave it out.

CDR3 protein,CDR3 DNA,clone size,V gene,D gene,CDR3 length,J gene
CASSTDPGTSWGEQFF,TGTGCCAGCAGCACAGACCCCGGGACTAGCTGGGGTGAGCAGTTCTTC,once,TRBV7-6,TRBD2,16,TRBJ2-1
CASSGTFGSYNEQFF,TGTGCCAGCAGCGGGACGTTCGGCTCCTACAATGAGCAGTTCTTC,-,TRBV5-8,-,15,TRBJ2-1
CASKEGADTQYF,TGTGCCAGCAAGGAGGGGGCAGATACGCAGTATTTT,-,TRBV6-1,-,12,TRBJ2-3
CASSRVQGGGYGYTF,TGTGCCAGCAGCCGAGTACAGGGCGGCGGCTATGGCTACACCTTC,-,TRBV9,-,15,TRBJ1-2
CASSLGTGTSPLHF,TGTGCCAGCAGCTTAGGAACAGGGACATCACCCCTCCACTTT,-,TRBV11-2,-,14,TRBJ1-6
CASSRQQLNQPQHF,TGTGCCAGCAGCCGCCAACAGCTCAATCAGCCCCAGCATTTT,-,TRBV5-6,-,14,TRBJ1-5
CASRPPGQGYNEQFF,TGTGCCAGCAGACCACCGGGACAGGGTTACAATGAGCAGTTCTTC,-,TRBV6-6,TRBD1,15,TRBJ2-1
CASLPTGSYNEQFF,TGTGCCAGTCTCCCGACAGGGAGCTACAATGAGCAGTTCTTC,once,TRBV19,TRBD1,14,TRBJ2-1
CAWGGRGTEAFF,TGTGCCTGGGGGGGCAGGGGCACTGAAGCTTTCTTT,-,TRBV30,-,12,TRBJ1-1
CASRPGHNNSPLHF,TGTGCCAGTAGGCCGGGACATAACAATTCACCCCTCCACTTT,-,TRBV19,-,14,TRBJ1-6
CASRRDVRQPQHF,TGTGCCAGCAGGAGGGACGTACGTCAGCCCCAGCATTTT,-,TRBV6-6,-,13,TRBJ1-5
CASRGRGPTDTQYF,TGTGCCAGCAGGGGGCGGGGGCCCACAGATACGCAGTATTTT,-,TRBV7-2,-,14,TRBJ2-3
CASSLEGNSPLHF,TGTGCCAGCAGCTTAGAAGGAAACTCACCCCTCCACTTT,many,TRBV7-9,-,13,TRBJ1-6
CASSERRGDALGYTF,TGTGCCAGCAGTGAAAGACGAGGGGACGCCCTAGGCTACACCTTC,-,TRBV6-1,-,15,TRBJ1-2
CAWRNPGGTGELFF,TGTGCCTGGAGGAACCCCGGAGGGACCGGGGAGCTGTTTTTT,-,TRBV30,-,14,TRBJ2-2
CASSRGRINTGELFF,TGTGCCAGCAGTCGGGGACGGATTAACACCGGGGAGCTGTTTTTT,-,TRBV28,-,15,TRBJ2-2
CASSLDGSGNTIYF,TGTGCCAGCAGCTTAGACGGGTCTGGAAACACCATATATTTT,-,TRBV7-7,-,14,TRBJ1-3
CASRPASTDTQYF,TGTGCCAGCAGGCCAGCTAGCACAGATACGCAGTATTTT,-,TRBV28,-,13,TRBJ2-3
CASSEGQYTEAFF,TGTGCCAGCAGCGAGGGACAGTACACTGAAGCTTTCTTT,-,TRBV7-2,TRBD1,13,TRBJ1-1
CASSLMEAPNTEAFF,TGTGCCAGCAGCCTTATGGAGGCGCCTAACACTGAAGCTTTCTTT,-,TRBV7-2,-,15,TRBJ1-1
CASSIVGLGHQPQHF,TGTGCCAGTAGTATAGTCGGCCTGGGCCATCAGCCCCAGCATTTT,once,TRBV19,-,15,TRBJ1-5